This TCR beta chain came from a study of shared clonotypes between healthy human individuals. Study findings and constraints: An expected dependence of interdonor clonotype sharing on sequencing depth was noted.

Data came from immunoSEQ multiplex PCR; TCRdb stores just in-frame clones and leaves some out. The table has millions of clones, 93% seen once; the top ten hold about 0.39%. With respect to this clone: Its antigen is unknown. At the DNA level, this CDR3 is encoded by other sequences in the same sample as well.

Trimming pared 3 bases from V and 0 bases from J, leaving 4 bases between. The CDR3 extends over 14 amino acids. Germline V CDR1 and CDR2: SGHRS, YFSETQ. This sequence was found in a man aged 18 to 35 in good health. Some clones in this sample may be carry-over from other donors' samples. Sequenced sample: naive CD4+ T cells from PBMCs. Subset denoted: CD45RA+ positively selected. The chain employs TRBV5-1 and TRBJ2-6; D is unclear. The CDR3 DNA sequence: TGCGCCAGCAGCTCCAGCTCTGGGGCCAACGTCCTGACTTTC. Residues: CASSSSSGANVLTF.